These 24 T cell receptor beta chains were sequenced from one sample in a study of human T cells and chemical hapten exposure. TCRdb re-called the RACE reads with MiXCR, one entry per CDR3 protein. The sample includes 280,000 or so distinct CDR3 sequences, around 7.3% of them seen just once. The time point is: pre-sensitization, week 0. Treatment given: therapeutic diphenylcyclopropenone sensitization with weekly scalp DPC. Sequencing was performed on whole blood, taken in connection with sensitization to the hapten diphenylcyclopropenone (DPC). These receptors originate from a man younger than 35 with alopecia areata. Some clones in this sample may be carry-over from other donors' samples.

This chain joins TRBV27 and TRBJ1-3, with no clear D. There are 20 residues in the CDR3. The V gene's germline CDR1 is MNHEY and CDR2 SMNVEV (reference sequence). V lost 3 bases to trimming and J lost 1 base, with 25 bases between them. Here the CDR3 reads CASSLEAPSFSVLSGNTIYF. DNA of the CDR3: TGTGCCAGCAGTTTGGAAGCCCCCTCTTTCTCGGTACTATCTGGAAACACCATATATTTT.

This clonotype was found many times. This chain uses TRBV5-5 with TRBJ2-7; a weak D match, TRBD2 (5 bases). This CDR3 has 13 residues. V lost 7 bases and J 3 bases, leaving 14 bases between the germline ends. Germline loops: CDR1 SGHKS, CDR2 YYEKEE (reference sequence). CDR3 in DNA: TGTGCCAGCGCACCGCCCGGGGTCTACGAGCAGTACGTC. Protein sequence: CASAPPGVYEQYV.

V and J are TRBV7-9 and TRBJ1-1; a possible D gene is TRBD1 (6 bases). The CDR3 runs 15 residues. In germline, CDR1 is SEHNR, CDR2 FQNEAQ (reference sequence). The V and J ends lost 6 bases and 2 bases respectively, with 16 bases between them. The DNA of the CDR3 is TGTGCCAGCAGTACTTACAGGGCCCCTAACACTGAAGCTTTCTTT. This translates into CASSTYRAPNTEAFF.

The table lists this clonotype with a few counts. The V and J genes are TRBV12-3 or TRBV12-4 and TRBJ1-3; D gene uncertain. The CDR3 runs 13 residues. V was cut by 8 bases and J by 4 bases, with 12 bases left in between. CDR3 sequence: CASLFDWGNTIYF. The CDR3 bases are TGTGCCAGCTTATTCGATTGGGGAAACACCATATATTTT.

The CDR3 nucleotides read TGCGCCAGCAGCGACGACGCCACAGATACGCAGTATTTT. Amino acids: CASSDDATDTQYF. The chain is built from TRBV5-1 and TRBJ2-3, with D uncertain. Germline V gene lookup returns CDR1 SGHRS and CDR2 YFSETQ. The CDR3 is 13 amino acids. V shed 4 bases and J shed 2 bases, with 8 bases lying between them.

V is TRBV18 and J is TRBJ2-1; D is perhaps TRBD2 (7 bases). The V end lost 3 bases, the J end lost 6 bases, and 15 bases lay between the germline ends. The CDR3 sequence is 15 residues long. CDR1 is KGHSH and CDR2 is LQKENI in the germline V gene. CDR3 sequence reads: CASSPVRGAPNEQFF. The CDR3 DNA reads as TGTGCCAGCTCACCGGTACGGGGGGCCCCCAATGAGCAGTTCTTC.

This clonotype appeared a few times. The V call is TRBV28, the J call TRBJ1-1; weak D call: TRBD1 (6 bases). The V gene lost 5 bases and the J gene lost 2 bases, with 21 bases spanning the gap. This CDR3 comprises 17 residues. Looked up from germline, CDR1 is MDHEN and CDR2 is SYDVKM. The chain's CDR3 is CASSRPGDGTDNTEAFF. The CDR3 nucleotides are TGTGCCAGCAGTCGCCCAGGGGATGGGACGGATAACACTGAAGCTTTCTTT. Complete variable domain (other parts from reference TRBV28 and TRBJ1-1): DVKVTQSSRYLVKRTGEKVFLECVQDMDHENMFWYRQDPGLGLRLIYFSYDVKMKEKGDIPEGYSVSREKKERFSLILESASTNQTSMYLCASSRPGDGTDNTEAFFGQGTRLTVV.

This clonotype appeared many times. This chain links TRBV20-1 with TRBJ2-7; D is undetermined. CDR3 length: 14 residues. The germline gives CDR1 DFQATT, CDR2 SNEGSKA (reference sequence). Trimming left V 2 bases short and J 3 bases short, with 14 bases between. As DNA, the CDR3 is TGCAGTGCTAGAAGGGCGACGGCGAGCTACGAGCAGTACGTC. This encodes CSARRATASYEQYV.

This clonotype was seen a handful of times. The chain has TRBV24-1 and TRBJ1-1, with D possibly matching TRBD1 (6 bases). CDR3 length equals 13 residues. The germline V gene encodes CDR1 KGHDR and CDR2 SFDVKD. V lost 6 bases and J lost 2, with 9 bases in between. The CDR3 sequence: CATSSGENTEAFF. For the CDR3, the DNA is TGTGCCACCAGTTCAGGGGAAAACACTGAAGCTTTCTTT.

The rearrangement links TRBV4-1 to TRBJ2-5, with D hard to call. Germline V CDR1 and CDR2: MGHRA, YSYEKL. The CDR3 consists of 14 residues. V shed 3 bases and J shed 0 bases, with 8 bases lying between them. The CDR3 is CASSQLGNQETQYF. CDR3 nucleotides: TGCGCCAGCAGCCAGTTAGGCAACCAAGAGACCCAGTACTTC.

This clonotype showed up many times. V usage is TRBV10-1 and J usage is TRBJ2-1; D call uncertain. Between the trimmed V and J ends, which lost 0 bases and 2 bases, there was a span of 5 bases. The length of the CDR3 is 14 residues. Germline CDR1 is WNHNN and CDR2 is SYGVQD (reference sequence). Written as DNA, the CDR3 is TGCGCCAGCAGTGAGTCAGGGACCTACAATGAGCAGTTCTTC. Amino acids: CASSESGTYNEQFF.

This clonotype was seen only a few times. The rearrangement links TRBV6-2 or TRBV6-3 to TRBJ2-1; 7 bases are shared with TRBD2. CDR3 size: 15 residues. Trimming removed 6 bases from V and 7 bases from J; junction bases left unmatched: 12. Germline V gene data show CDR1 as MNHEY and CDR2 as SVGEGT. The CDR3 reads CASSSSSGARNEQFF. DNA of the CDR3: TGTGCCAGCAGCTCCTCCAGCGGGGCCCGGAATGAGCAGTTCTTC.

This chain links TRBV6-6 with TRBJ2-1; TRBD1 aligns across 12 bases. V lost 4 bases and J lost 7; bases outside the gene matches: 8. The germline V gene encodes CDR1 MNHNY and CDR2 SVGAGI (reference sequence). CDR3 length equals 16 residues. The CDR3 loop is CASSSSGQGARNEQFF. The CDR3, as DNA: TGTGCCAGCAGTTCCTCGGGACAGGGGGCCAGGAATGAGCAGTTCTTC.

V usage is TRBV7-6 and J usage is TRBJ2-3; a weak D match, TRBD2 (6 bases). CDR1 and CDR2 from the germline V gene are SGHVS and FNYEAQ. V was shortened by 5 bases and J by 4 bases, with 16 bases between the two germline ends. The CDR3 length is 15 residues. This CDR3 is CASSLWGSGADTQYF. In DNA, the CDR3 is TGTGCCAGCAGCCTATGGGGATCGGGGGCAGATACGCAGTATTTT.

V usage is TRBV28 and J usage is TRBJ2-7; 13 nucleotides line up with TRBD2. V shed 6 bases, J shed 2 bases, and the junction held 13 bases outside the gene matches. Germline-derived CDR1 and CDR2 are MDHEN and SYDVKM. CDR3 size: 18 residues. The CDR3 loop is CASRSQTSGGTRAYEQYV. Here the CDR3 DNA reads TGTGCCAGCAGATCCCAGACTAGCGGGGGGACGAGGGCCTACGAGCAGTACGTC.

This clonotype was seen a handful of times. The genes are TRBV2 and TRBJ2-2; no clear D gene. Deletions cut 1 base from V and 4 bases from J, with 4 bases between. The CDR3 runs to 13 residues. Germline V gene lookup returns CDR1 SNHLY and CDR2 FYNNEI. CDR3 loop: CASSEGFTGELFF. CDR3 DNA sequence: TGTGCCAGCAGTGAAGGGTTCACCGGGGAGCTGTTTTTT.

The rearrangement uses TRBV20-1 and TRBJ2-7; D is perhaps TRBD1 (5 bases). This CDR3 comprises 14 residues. Per the germline V gene, CDR1 is DFQATT and CDR2 is SNEGSKA (reference sequence). V gave up 4 bases and J gave up 0 bases, with 13 bases separating them. The CDR3: CSANKNRFSYEQYF. For the CDR3, the DNA is TGCAGTGCTAATAAAAACAGGTTCTCCTACGAGCAGTACTTC.

The rearrangement links TRBV12-3 or TRBV12-4 to TRBJ2-3; 7 bases match TRBD2. V trimming: 6 bases; J trimming: 6 bases; junction bases outside the gene matches: 12. This CDR3 has 15 amino acids. CDR3 region: CASRMTSSVRDTQYF. The CDR3 bases are TGTGCCAGCAGAATGACTAGCTCCGTTCGTGATACGCAGTATTTT.

V gene TRBV9 combines with J gene TRBJ2-7, with TRBD1 matching over 7 bases. CDR3 length: 15 residues. Germline lookup yields CDR1 SGDLS and CDR2 YYNGEE. V was pared by 4 bases and J by 5 bases, with 12 bases of the junction left unmatched. In DNA, the CDR3 is TGTGCCAGCAGCCCCCGACAGGGTGACGGGAACGAGCAGTACTTC. Its protein is CASSPRQGDGNEQYF.

This clonotype was seen a few times. The chain carries TRBV20-1 and TRBJ1-1, with 8 bases that match TRBD1. After removal of 6 bases from V and 0 bases from J, the junction contained 3 bases not matched to a gene. The CDR3 length is 13 residues. In germline, CDR1 is DFQATT, CDR2 SNEGSKA (reference sequence). CDR3 sequence (DNA): TGCAGTGCAAAGACAGGGGTGAACACTGAAGCTTTCTTT. This encodes CSAKTGVNTEAFF.

This clonotype was seen many times. J is TRBJ1-3 and V is TRBV4-1; TRBD1 matches at 8 bases. After removal of 3 bases from V and 5 bases from J, the junction contained 9 bases not matched to a gene. Germline V gene sequence: CDR1 MGHRA, CDR2 YSYEKL. This CDR3 region has 16 residues. For the CDR3, the DNA is TGCGCCAGCAGCCAGGGTCACGGACAGGGAAGAAACACCATATATTTT. Its protein product is CASSQGHGQGRNTIYF.

There are a few counts of this clonotype. The chain joins TRBV7-8 to TRBJ1-5; no firm D call. V lost 1 base, J lost 0 bases, and 10 bases lay in between. This CDR3 contains 16 residues. The germline gives CDR1 SGHVS, CDR2 FQNEAQ. This CDR3 reads CASSLEQIYSNQPQHF. The CDR3 nucleotides are TGTGCCAGCAGCTTAGAACAGATCTATAGCAATCAGCCCCAGCATTTT.

This clonotype was picked up many times. This chain links TRBV7-8 with TRBJ1-2; no clear D. Per the germline V gene, CDR1 is SGHVS and CDR2 is FQNEAQ. The CDR3 consists of 15 residues. Trimming cost V 3 bases and J 8 bases, with 19 bases left between them. The CDR3 here is CASSFSDGRTKGYTF. The DNA for the CDR3 is TGTGCCAGCAGCTTTAGCGATGGCAGGACCAAAGGCTACACCTTC.

V is TRBV12-5 and J is TRBJ2-1, with D perhaps TRBD2 (5 bases). The CDR3 totals 17 residues. Germline V gives CDR1 LGHNT, CDR2 FRNRAP. V lost 1 base, J lost 0 bases, and 13 bases lay in between. The CDR3 bases are TGTGCTAGTGGTTTGGGGACTCCACGGAGCTCCTACAATGAGCAGTTCTTC. The encoded protein is CASGLGTPRSSYNEQFF.